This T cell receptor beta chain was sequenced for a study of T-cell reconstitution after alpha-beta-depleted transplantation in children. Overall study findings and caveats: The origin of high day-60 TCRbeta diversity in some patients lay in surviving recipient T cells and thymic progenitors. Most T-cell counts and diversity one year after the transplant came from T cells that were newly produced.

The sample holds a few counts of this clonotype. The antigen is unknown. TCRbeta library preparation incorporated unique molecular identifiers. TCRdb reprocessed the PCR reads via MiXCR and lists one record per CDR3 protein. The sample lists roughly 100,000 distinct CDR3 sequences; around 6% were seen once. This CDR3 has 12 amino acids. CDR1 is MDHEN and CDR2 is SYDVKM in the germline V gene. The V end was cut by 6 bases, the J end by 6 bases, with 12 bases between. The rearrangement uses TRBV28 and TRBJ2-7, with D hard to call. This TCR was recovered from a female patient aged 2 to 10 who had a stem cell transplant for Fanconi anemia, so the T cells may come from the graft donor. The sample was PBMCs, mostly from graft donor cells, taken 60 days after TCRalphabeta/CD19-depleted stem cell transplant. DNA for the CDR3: TGTGCCAGCAGCCAAGCCAAAAGCGAGCAGTACTTC. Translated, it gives CASSQAKSEQYF.